A selection of T cell receptor beta chains follows, all from one sample in a study of cytomegalovirus exposure and HLA in healthy donors. The table came from immunoSEQ multiplex PCR; TCRdb's copy has only in-frame clones and leaves some out. The repertoire consists of more than 85,000 clones, with under 90% occurring once and the leading ten covering roughly 2.3%. Source material: PBMCs. The receptor source for this set is a woman in her 30s in good health and CMV-seronegative. CDR3s include the opening cysteine and the closing phenylalanine or tryptophan. A D gene is named only where the DNA matches it firmly. The size field is filled for only some rows; it gives once, few, many or a size class.

v_call: TRBV28
j_call: TRBJ1-5
clone_size: -
d_call: -
cdr3_nt: TGTGCCAGCAGTTTATGGAGGGTACAGCACAATCAGCCCCAGCATTTT
cdr3_aa: CASSLWRVQHNQPQHF

v_call: TRBV4-1
j_call: TRBJ2-7
clone_size: -
d_call: TRBD2
cdr3_nt: TGCGCCAGCAGCCACGGTGCTAGCGGGAGTTTGTACGAGCAGTACTTC
cdr3_aa: CASSHGASGSLYEQYF

v_call: TRBV11-2
j_call: TRBJ2-3
clone_size: -
d_call: -
cdr3_nt: TGTGCCAGCAGCGCCGGGGTGCCTAGCACAGATACGCAGTATTTT
cdr3_aa: CASSAGVPSTDTQYF

v_call: TRBV6-5
j_call: TRBJ1-1
clone_size: -
d_call: TRBD1
cdr3_nt: TGTGCCAGCAGTTACTCGGGGGGACAGGGGGGGCGAGCTTTCTTT
cdr3_aa: CASSYSGGQGGRAFF

v_call: TRBV7-2
j_call: TRBJ1-2
clone_size: few
d_call: -
cdr3_nt: TGTGCCAGCAGCCGCCCCGGGACATCGGGGAACGACTATGGCTACACCTTC
cdr3_aa: CASSRPGTSGNDYGYTF

v_call: TRBV27
j_call: TRBJ2-3
clone_size: -
d_call: TRBD2
cdr3_nt: TGTGCCAGATTAGCGGGAGGGCCGGGCACAGATACGCAGTATTTT
cdr3_aa: CARLAGGPGTDTQYF

v_call: TRBV6-5
j_call: TRBJ1-4
clone_size: once
d_call: TRBD1
cdr3_nt: TGTGCCAGCAGTTACTTCAGGGGGGAACGAAATGAAAAACTGTTTTTT
cdr3_aa: CASSYFRGERNEKLFF

v_call: TRBV28
j_call: TRBJ1-2
clone_size: -
d_call: TRBD1
cdr3_nt: TGTGCCAGCGCTGGCCAGGGGGTAGGCCCCAGCTATGGCTACACCTTC
cdr3_aa: CASAGQGVGPSYGYTF

v_call: TRBV27
j_call: TRBJ1-1
clone_size: -
d_call: -
cdr3_nt: TGTGCCAGCAGTTTGAGGACACTGAACACTGAAGCTTTCTTT
cdr3_aa: CASSLRTLNTEAFF

v_call: TRBV7-3
j_call: TRBJ1-1
clone_size: -
d_call: -
cdr3_nt: TGTGCCAGCAGCCCATCCCTCGCGGCTGTGGCTTTCTTT
cdr3_aa: CASSPSLAAVAFF

v_call: TRBV6-1
j_call: TRBJ2-1
clone_size: -
d_call: TRBD2
cdr3_nt: TGTGCCAGCAGTGAGATTAGCGGGAGAGGTGAGCAGTTCTTC
cdr3_aa: CASSEISGRGEQFF

v_call: TRBV5-1
j_call: TRBJ2-5
clone_size: -
d_call: -
cdr3_nt: TGCGCCAGCAGCTCGGACAGTTGGGAGACCCAGTACTTC
cdr3_aa: CASSSDSWETQYF

v_call: TRBV5-4
j_call: TRBJ2-6
clone_size: few
d_call: -
cdr3_nt: TGTGCCAGCAGCCGCCTAGGCTCTGGGGCCAACGTCCTGACTTTC
cdr3_aa: CASSRLGSGANVLTF

v_call: TRBV2
j_call: TRBJ1-5
clone_size: -
d_call: TRBD1
cdr3_nt: TGTGCCAGCAGTGGACAGGGGATTTATCAGCCCCAGCATTTT
cdr3_aa: CASSGQGIYQPQHF

v_call: TRBV28
j_call: TRBJ2-2
clone_size: -
d_call: -
cdr3_nt: TGTGCCAGCAGGTCTGGAGCCGGGGAGCTGTTTTTT
cdr3_aa: CASRSGAGELFF

v_call: TRBV2
j_call: TRBJ1-2
clone_size: -
d_call: -
cdr3_nt: TGTGCCAGCCGAGCCAGGGGCTCGAATAACTATGGCTACACCTTC
cdr3_aa: CASRARGSNNYGYTF